Sequencing of this T cell receptor beta chain was carried out in a study of blood T cell repertoires in COVID-19. Background on the study: Sites across the United States, Italy and Spain contributed samples from acute and convalescent COVID-19. The analysed material was cDNA or gDNA that came from T cells, B-cell-depleted T cells, or PBMCs.

The trim removed 5 bases at V and 3 bases at J, leaving 7 bases unmatched. CDR1 and CDR2 from the germline V gene are LNHDA and SQIVND (reference sequence). The length of the CDR3 is 15 residues. As handled by the study authors: Amplification of reference gene primers provided the estimated nucleated cell counts. The table came from immunoSEQ multiplex PCR; TCRdb's copy has only in-frame clones and leaves some out. V and J calls and clone size are given by that table; D and trimming were obtained from the DNA. Of 65,000 to 70,000 clones listed, 85% are singletons. V is TRBV19 and J is TRBJ2-1; 7 nucleotides align to TRBD2. The specimen sequenced was peripheral blood. The origin of this receptor is an older man with acute or convalescent COVID-19. The CDR3, as DNA: TGTGCCAGTAGTGTACTAGCGAGGGGCTACAATGAGCAGTTCTTC. It translates to CASSVLARGYNEQFF. Full variable domain (rest looked up from reference TRBV19 and TRBJ2-1): DGGITQSPKYLFRKEGQNVTLSCEQNLNHDAMYWYRQDPGQGLRLIYYSQIVNDFQKGDIAEGYSVSREKKESFPLTVTSAQKNPTAFYLCASSVLARGYNEQFFGPGTRLTVL.